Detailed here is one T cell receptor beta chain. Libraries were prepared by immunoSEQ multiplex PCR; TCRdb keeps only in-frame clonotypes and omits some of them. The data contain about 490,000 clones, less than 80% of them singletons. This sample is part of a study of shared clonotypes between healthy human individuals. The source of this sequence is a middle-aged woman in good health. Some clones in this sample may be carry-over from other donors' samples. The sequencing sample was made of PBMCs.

The chain's CDR3 is CASSSLRGLGTEAFF. The CDR3 nucleotides are TGTGCCAGCAGTTCCCTACGGGGGCTAGGCACTGAAGCTTTCTTT. The V and J genes are TRBV6-5 and TRBJ1-1, with a tentative D call TRBD1 (6 bases). The germline V gene encodes CDR1 MNHEY and CDR2 SVGAGI. V lost 4 bases to trimming and J lost 4 bases, with 16 bases between them. The CDR3 sequence is 15 residues long.